A single sample is the source of the 6 T cell receptor beta chains below, sequenced in a study of cytotoxic CD8 clonotypes in ibrutinib-treated CLL. Produced via immunoSEQ multiplex PCR; TCRdb's table is partial and in-frame only. The repertoire holds roughly 330,000 clones, with 67% as singletons. The source material was PBMCs, sampled after 36 months of ibrutinib treatment. These receptors were taken from a human donor with chronic lymphocytic leukemia.

The rearrangement uses TRBV18 and TRBJ1-5, with D possibly being TRBD1 (6 bases). CDR1 is KGHSH, CDR2 LQKENI, per germline. The ends were cut back, 4 bases at V and 5 bases at J, with 12 bases in the middle. The CDR3 runs to 14 residues. The CDR3 spells CASSRDRSDQPQHF. The CDR3, as DNA: TGTGCCAGCTCACGAGACAGGTCCGATCAGCCCCAGCATTTT.

Only a few counts were recorded for this clone. The chain employs TRBV5-1 and TRBJ1-5; D is perhaps TRBD1 (5 bases). Germline V gene data show CDR1 as SGHRS and CDR2 as YFSETQ. This CDR3 is 15 amino acids long. V shed 2 bases and J shed 6 bases, with 15 bases lying between them. The CDR3 DNA reads as TGCGCCAGCAGCTTTAATGGGCAGAGGGGTCAGCCCCAGCATTTT. It translates to CASSFNGQRGQPQHF.

This chain uses TRBV10-2 with TRBJ2-1; the match to TRBD1 covers 7 bases. With 10 bases clipped from V and 1 base from J, the junction kept 7 bases outside the gene matches. This CDR3 has 14 amino acids. Germline assignment: CDR1 WSHSY and CDR2 SAAADI. The CDR3 coding sequence is TGCGCCACCAACAGGGGACGGTCCTACAATGAGCAGTTCTTC. It encodes CATNRGRSYNEQFF.

This clone came up once. The CDR3 loop is CASSLLSGHEQFF. DNA of the CDR3: TGTGCCAGCAGCCTACTATCGGGTCATGAGCAGTTCTTC. V gene TRBV9 combines with J gene TRBJ2-1; D remains ambiguous. CDR1 is SGDLS, CDR2 YYNGEE, per germline. This CDR3 is 13 amino acids long. V was shortened by 4 bases and J by 8 bases, with 13 bases between the two germline ends.

This clone has just a few counts. The chain is built from TRBV5-1 and TRBJ2-7, with D possibly being TRBD1 (5 bases). The CDR3 is 14 amino acids. V lost 2 bases and J lost 1, with 10 bases in between. CDR1 is SGHRS, CDR2 YFSETQ, per germline. In DNA, the CDR3 is TGCGCCAGCAGCTTTAACCAGGGATCCTACGAGCAGTACTTC. Its protein is CASSFNQGSYEQYF.

The chain is built from TRBV7-9 and TRBJ1-6; TRBD1 aligns across 8 bases. Trimming cost V 5 bases and J 6 bases; bases outside gene matches: 6. CDR1 is SEHNR and CDR2 is FQNEAQ in the germline V gene (reference sequence). The CDR3 is 15 amino acids. The CDR3 loop is CASSPDRGLNSPLHF. The CDR3 DNA follows: TGTGCCAGCAGCCCTGACAGGGGACTTAATTCACCCCTCCACTTT. The whole variable domain, filled in from reference TRBV7-9 and TRBJ1-6, reads DTGVSQNPRHKITKRGQNVTFRCDPISEHNRLYWYRQTLGQGPEFLTYFQNEAQLEKSRLLSDRFSAERPKGSFSTLEIQRTEQGDSAMYLCASSPDRGLNSPLHFGNGTRLTVT.